This T cell receptor beta chain was retrieved from a study of CXCR3-negative and CXCR3-positive naive CD8 T cells. Via 5' RACE with UMI labels, TRB cDNA libraries were prepared. Following a re-call of the 5' RACE reads, TCRdb has one entry per CDR3 protein and lacks DNA. The sample shows roughly 48,000 distinct CDR3 sequences, and approximately 15% sits with its ten largest clones. General study findings and limits: Researchers reported similar TRBV-TRBJ usage in naive CXCR3-negative and CXCR3-positive cells, though memory differed.

The CDR3 has 14 residues. Per germline, CDR1 SEHNR and CDR2 FQNEAQ (reference sequence). A remark on this clonotype: What it recognizes is unknown.

This sequence was found in a human donor in good health. Some clones in this sample may be carry-over from other donors' samples. This chain links TRBV7-9 with TRBJ2-1; TCRdb designates TRBD2, a call that cannot be tested without DNA. Sequencing used memory CD8+ T cells from blood. Here the CDR3 reads CASSLAPAHNEQFF.